This T cell receptor (beta chain) emerged from a study of T cells expressing NK-cell markers. About the research overall: In sorted CD3+CD56+NKG2C+, CD3+CD56+NKG2C- and CD3+CD56-NKG2C+ T cells, TCR beta repertoires were obtained.

From its re-call of the 5' RACE reads, TCRdb lists each CDR3 protein once, without DNA. The sample table includes approximately 150,000 distinct CDR3 sequences. Germline V gives CDR1 MNHEY, CDR2 SVGEGT. The CDR3 consists of 13 residues. The source is a young man in good health. This sequence joins TRBV6-2 or TRBV6-3 and TRBJ1-1. Material for sequencing was blood T cells: a sorted CD56 or NKG2C T cell subset, CD4+ or CD8+ T cells, or bulk PBMC T cells (not recorded which). This CDR3 reads CASSWEVRAEAFF.